This passage covers 19 T cell receptor beta chains from one sample sequenced in a study of blood T cell repertoires in COVID-19. Only in-frame clones appear in the TCRdb table, and some are missing; sequencing was by immunoSEQ multiplex PCR. This sample has about 150,000 clones, with 80% to 90% found just once. The sample was peripheral blood. The receptors were sampled from a man younger than 35 with COVID-19, enrolled during active disease.

J is TRBJ2-7 and V is TRBV6-2 or TRBV6-3; D gene ambiguous. From germline, CDR1 is MNHEY and CDR2 SVGEGT. V lost 4 bases and J lost 8, with 6 bases in between. CDR3 length: 10 residues. The CDR3: CASSWPKQYF. The DNA for the CDR3 is TGTGCCAGCAGTTGGCCCAAGCAGTACTTC.

The rearrangement uses TRBV27 and TRBJ2-1, with 8 bases matching TRBD2. Germline V lookup: CDR1 MNHEY, CDR2 SMNVEV (reference sequence). The CDR3 extends over 14 amino acids. V dropped 8 bases and J dropped 4; count of bases not matched to a gene: 7. CDR3 residues: CASGQREWYNEQFF. As DNA, the CDR3 is TGTGCCAGCGGGCAGCGGGAGTGGTACAATGAGCAGTTCTTC.

V is TRBV5-4 and J is TRBJ1-5; D is uncertain. Germline CDR1 and CDR2: SGHNT and YYREEE (reference sequence). Between the trimmed V and J ends, which lost 4 bases and 4 bases, there was a span of 15 bases. The CDR3 runs 15 residues. The CDR3 DNA reads as TGTGCCAGCAGCCTCGACGGAGGCTATAATCAGCCCCAGCATTTT. Translated: CASSLDGGYNQPQHF. Full variable domain (remainder filled in from reference TRBV5-4 and TRBJ1-5): ETGVTQSPTHLIKTRGQQVTLRCSSQSGHNTVSWYQQALGQGPQFIFQYYREEENGRGNFPPRFSGLQFPNYSSELNVNALELDDSALYLCASSLDGGYNQPQHFGDGTRLSIL.

The genes are TRBV6-4 and TRBJ2-1; 11 bases map to TRBD2. The germline V gene has CDR1 MRHNA and CDR2 SNTAGT. V lost 2 bases and J lost 4; bases outside the gene matches: 1. The length of the CDR3 is 15 residues. The CDR3 region is CASSDTSGSYNEQFF. The CDR3 coding sequence is TGTGCCAGCAGTGACACTAGCGGGAGTTACAATGAGCAGTTCTTC.

The genes are TRBV5-4 and TRBJ2-1; 9 bases fit TRBD2. This CDR3 has 16 residues. Germline CDR1 is SGHNT and CDR2 is YYREEE (reference sequence). With V trimmed by 2 bases and J by 2 bases, 5 bases remained unmatched. The CDR3 nucleotides read TGTGCCAGCAGCTTTGGGGCGGGAGGGCCCTACAATGAGCAGTTCTTC. It translates to CASSFGAGGPYNEQFF.

This chain uses TRBV7-3 with TRBJ2-2; D gene unclear. V gave up 1 base and J gave up 3 bases, with 6 bases separating them. Germline V gene sequence: CDR1 SGHTA, CDR2 FQGTGA. This CDR3 spans 14 amino acids. The CDR3 sequence is CASSLNTHTGELFF. In nucleotides, the CDR3 is TGTGCCAGCAGCTTAAACACACACACCGGGGAGCTGTTTTTT.

This sequence joins TRBV5-1 and TRBJ2-7; 11 bases align to TRBD2. J gave up 5 bases and V 1 base, and 5 bases lay outside the gene matches. The CDR3 has 15 residues. Germline loops: CDR1 SGHRS, CDR2 YFSETQ. The chain's CDR3 is CASSLKTSGTNEQYF. CDR3 DNA: TGCGCCAGCAGCTTGAAGACTAGCGGGACCAACGAGCAGTACTTC. The complete variable domain, with remaining parts taken from reference TRBV5-1 and TRBJ2-7, reads KAGVTQTPRYLIKTRGQQVTLSCSPISGHRSVSWYQQTPGQGLQFLFEYFSETQRNKGNFPGRFSGRQFSNSRSEMNVSTLELGDSALYLCASSLKTSGTNEQYFGPGTRLTVT.

V is TRBV12-5 and J is TRBJ2-2; maybe TRBD1 (6 bases). V lost 2 bases to trimming and J lost 4 bases, with 11 bases between them. CDR1 and CDR2 from the germline V gene are LGHNT and FRNRAP. CDR3 length: 15 amino acids. The CDR3 DNA is TGTGCTAGTGGTTTGTCACAGGGTGCCACCGGGGAGCTGTTTTTT. Translated, it gives CASGLSQGATGELFF.

CDR3 nucleotide sequence: TGTGCCAGCAGCTCGGGTGGGTCTGGAAACACCATATATTTT. Residues: CASSSGGSGNTIYF. The chain links TRBV7-9 to TRBJ1-3; D remains ambiguous. The CDR3 extends over 14 amino acids. Germline CDR1 reads SEHNR; CDR2 reads FQNEAQ (reference sequence). The germline V and J ends were trimmed by 4 bases and 1 base, with 8 bases remaining between them. The full variable domain, rest sourced from reference TRBV7-9 and TRBJ1-3, is DTGVSQNPRHKITKRGQNVTFRCDPISEHNRLYWYRQTLGQGPEFLTYFQNEAQLEKSRLLSDRFSAERPKGSFSTLEIQRTEQGDSAMYLCASSSGGSGNTIYFGEGSWLTVV.

The chain links TRBV7-8 to TRBJ2-5; D is perhaps TRBD2 (7 bases). This CDR3 has 16 amino acids. Germline V CDR1 and CDR2: SGHVS, FQNEAQ. V lost 2 bases and J 2 bases, leaving 15 bases between the germline ends. The CDR3, as DNA: TGTGCCAGCAGCTTAAGCAGGGGACTAATTCAAGAGACCCAGTACTTC. This translates into CASSLSRGLIQETQYF.

The V and J genes are TRBV4-1 and TRBJ1-2; D unresolved. The CDR3 is 13 amino acids. Looked up from germline, CDR1 is MGHRA and CDR2 is YSYEKL. Trimming stripped 3 bases from V and 6 bases from J, with 11 bases between. The CDR3 protein is CASSHIGSDGYTF. The CDR3 DNA follows: TGCGCCAGCAGCCATATCGGGTCGGATGGCTACACCTTC.

The V and J genes are TRBV7-9 and TRBJ2-1; 9 bases line up with TRBD1. Germline loops: CDR1 SEHNR, CDR2 FQNEAQ (reference sequence). V lost 2 bases, J lost 3 bases, and 5 bases stayed unmatched. The CDR3 runs 16 residues. The CDR3 region is CASSLRDRDGYNEQFF. The DNA for the CDR3 is TGTGCCAGCAGCTTAAGGGACAGGGATGGCTACAATGAGCAGTTCTTC.

The V call is TRBV28, the J call TRBJ2-2; D might be TRBD2 (6 bases). This CDR3 is built from 12 residues. Germline-derived CDR1 and CDR2 are MDHEN and SYDVKM. V was clipped by 11 bases and J by 6 bases, with 13 bases between them. The CDR3 here is CAVTGGPGELFF. Written as DNA, the CDR3 is TGTGCCGTGACTGGAGGGCCCGGGGAGCTGTTTTTT.

Of note for this clone: One junction end does not reproduce the germline sequence, and a read error may be involved. The V gene is TRBV7-7, the J gene TRBJ2-2; no clear D gene. Germline V CDR1 and CDR2: SSHAT, FNYEAQ (reference sequence). This CDR3 has 12 residues. The CDR3 DNA reads TGTGCTAGCAGCCTTAACACCGGGGAGCTGTTTTTT. It specifies CASSLNTGELFF.

This sequence joins TRBV9 and TRBJ2-1; D is unresolved. Trimming shortened V by 3 bases and J by 0 bases, and 7 bases separated the two germline ends. CDR1 and CDR2 (germline): SGDLS, YYNGEE. The CDR3 covers 14 residues. CDR3 DNA sequence: TGTGCCAGCAGCGACGCTAGCTCCTACAATGAGCAGTTCTTC. Its protein is CASSDASSYNEQFF.

This CDR3 reads CASSQVKQGLSYEQYF. DNA for the CDR3: TGCGCCAGCAGCCAAGTAAAACAGGGGTTATCCTACGAGCAGTACTTC. V usage is TRBV4-1 and J usage is TRBJ2-7; 7 nucleotides match TRBD1. Germline loops: CDR1 MGHRA, CDR2 YSYEKL. The V gene end was trimmed by 1 base and the J gene end by 1 base; junction bases not matched to a gene: 7. This CDR3 region has 16 residues.

The chain carries TRBV7-3 and TRBJ2-2, with TRBD1 matching over 8 bases. After removal of 5 bases from V and 5 bases from J, the junction contained 7 bases not matched to a gene. From germline, CDR1 is SGHTA and CDR2 FQGTGA. This CDR3 contains 15 residues. The CDR3 DNA follows: TGTGCCAGCAGCCAAGGACAGGGTGTGACCGGGGAGCTGTTTTTT. As protein: CASSQGQGVTGELFF.

Here the CDR3 DNA reads TGTGCCAGCAGCCCTCAAGGGGTTGGTGGAAACACCATATATTTT. As protein: CASSPQGVGGNTIYF. This sequence joins TRBV7-2 and TRBJ1-3; a possible D gene is TRBD1 (5 bases). The CDR3 sequence is 15 residues long. Germline values: CDR1 SGHTA, CDR2 FQGNSA. V lost 5 bases, J lost 3 bases, and 14 bases lay in between.

The chain couples TRBV10-3 to TRBJ1-1, with D perhaps matching TRBD1 (5 bases). Trimming cost V 2 bases and J 10 bases, with 8 bases left between them. The CDR3 has 11 residues. Germline V CDR1 and CDR2: ENHRY, SYGVKD. The CDR3, as DNA: TGTGCCATCAGTGAGCAGGGTGGAGCTTTCTTT. Translation gives CAISEQGGAFF.